Each of the 18 T cell receptor beta chains below was sequenced from the same sample in a study of lymphopenia after photon versus proton radiotherapy. The repertoire was sequenced with immunoSEQ multiplex PCR; TCRdb's copy has only in-frame clones and lacks some. This sample has roughly 25,000 clones, with more than 70% found just once. This specimen consisted of peripheral blood, obtained from a patient treated with photon-based radiotherapy. These receptors all come from a man younger than 40 with gastric cancer.

The rearrangement joins TRBV29-1 to TRBJ1-3, with 8 nucleotides matching TRBD1. This CDR3 is built from 14 residues. Germline V lookup: CDR1 SQVTM, CDR2 ANQGSEA. The trim removed 5 bases at V and 1 base at J, leaving 4 bases unmatched. CDR3 amino acids: CSVTDRGSGNTIYF. In DNA, the CDR3 is TGCAGCGTTACCGACAGGGGTTCTGGAAACACCATATATTTT.

On this clone itself: One end of the junction does not line up with germline, which may come from a read error. For the CDR3, the DNA is TGTGCCAGCGGCTTTAACACCGGGGAGCTGTTTTTT. The encoded protein is CASGFNTGELFF. V and J are TRBV11-3 and TRBJ2-2; D is unclear. Looked up from germline, CDR1 is SGHNT and CDR2 is YENEEA. This CDR3 contains 12 residues.

The chain uses TRBV19 and TRBJ2-1; tentatively, D is TRBD2 (6 bases). The V and J ends lost 0 bases and 5 bases respectively, with 11 bases between them. This CDR3 contains 15 residues. Germline CDR1 and CDR2: LNHDA and SQIVND (reference sequence). CDR3 nucleotides: TGTGCCAGTAGTATAGAGTTAGCGGATAACAATGAGCAGTTCTTC. This sequence encodes CASSIELADNNEQFF. Together with reference TRBV19 and TRBJ2-1, the CDR3 gives the full variable domain: DGGITQSPKYLFRKEGQNVTLSCEQNLNHDAMYWYRQDPGQGLRLIYYSQIVNDFQKGDIAEGYSVSREKKESFPLTVTSAQKNPTAFYLCASSIELADNNEQFFGPGTRLTVL.

The J gene is TRBJ2-1, the V gene TRBV23-1; no firm D call. TRBV23-1 is identified as an open reading frame with a role that is uncertain. Trimming removed 4 bases at V and 12 bases at J, with 16 bases between. CDR3 size: 13 residues. The CDR3 sequence: CASSPSGNRAQFF. In DNA, the CDR3 is TGCGCCAGCAGTCCCTCTGGCAATCGAGCGCAGTTCTTC.

V usage is TRBV15 and J usage is TRBJ2-5; D ambiguous. Looked up from germline, CDR1 is LNHNV and CDR2 is YYDKDF (reference sequence). V was clipped by 1 base and J by 4 bases, with 1 base between them. The CDR3 loop spans 11 amino acids. The CDR3: CATSRGETQYF. Here the CDR3 DNA reads TGTGCCACCAGCAGAGGAGAGACCCAGTACTTC. Complete variable domain (other parts from reference TRBV15 and TRBJ2-5): DAMVIQNPRYQVTQFGKPVTLSCSQTLNHNVMYWYQQKSSQAPKLLFHYYDKDFNNEADTPDNFQSRRPNTSFCFLDIRSPGLGDTAMYLCATSRGETQYFGPGTRLLVL.

V gene TRBV5-4 combines with J gene TRBJ2-3; TRBD1 is a possible D gene (6 bases). V lost 5 bases, J lost 2 bases, and 15 bases lay in between. CDR1 SGHNT and CDR2 YYREEE come from the germline V gene (reference sequence). The CDR3 length is 15 residues. This CDR3 is CASRERDKLTDTQYF. As DNA, the CDR3 is TGTGCCAGCAGAGAGAGGGACAAACTCACAGATACGCAGTATTTT. Full variable domain (missing parts from reference TRBV5-4 and TRBJ2-3): ETGVTQSPTHLIKTRGQQVTLRCSSQSGHNTVSWYQQALGQGPQFIFQYYREEENGRGNFPPRFSGLQFPNYSSELNVNALELDDSALYLCASRERDKLTDTQYFGPGTRLTVL.

This chain uses TRBV4-1 with TRBJ2-3; the D is unclear. The CDR3 covers 13 residues. CDR1 is MGHRA and CDR2 is YSYEKL in the germline V gene. V was pared by 0 bases and J by 2 bases, with 3 bases between. The DNA of the CDR3 is TGCGCCAGCAGCCAAGAGCCCACAGATACGCAGTATTTT. Translated: CASSQEPTDTQYF.

This rearrangement joins TRBV6-5 to TRBJ1-1, with a weak D call TRBD1 (5 bases). Germline CDR1 and CDR2: MNHEY and SVGAGI. The CDR3 extends over 15 amino acids. With 4 bases removed from V and 0 bases from J, the gap between germline ends came to 12 bases. The CDR3 coding sequence is TGTGCCAGCAGTTCTGCGGGGGAGGTGAACACTGAAGCTTTCTTT. This translates into CASSSAGEVNTEAFF.

The J gene is TRBJ2-5, the V gene TRBV5-8; D is undetermined. Per the germline V gene, CDR1 is SGHTS and CDR2 is YDEGEE. The CDR3 totals 17 residues. V gave up 1 base and J gave up 1 base, with 17 bases separating them. The CDR3 sequence: CASSLTSGSVRQETQYF. CDR3 in DNA: TGTGCCAGCAGCTTGACGTCAGGCTCCGTCCGCCAAGAGACCCAGTACTTC.

This clone was counted a few times. The chain combines TRBV6-5 with TRBJ2-7; TRBD2 is a possible D gene (5 bases). Germline V gene lookup returns CDR1 MNHEY and CDR2 SVGAGI. This CDR3 spans 14 amino acids. The germline V and J ends were trimmed by 2 bases and 1 base, with 9 bases remaining between them. In DNA form, the CDR3 reads TGTGCCAGCAGTTACAATCGGGAATCCTACGAGCAGTACTTC. This sequence encodes CASSYNRESYEQYF.

This sequence joins TRBV11-2 and TRBJ2-3, with 10 bases matching TRBD2. The V gene end was trimmed by 3 bases and the J gene end by 6 bases; junction bases not matched to a gene: 9. The CDR3 covers 16 residues. CDR1 is SGHAT and CDR2 is FQNNGV in the germline V gene. The CDR3 sequence is CASSFGDSGGRDTQYF. DNA for the CDR3: TGTGCCAGCAGCTTCGGGGATAGCGGGGGGCGTGATACGCAGTATTTT.

The table lists this clone with a few counts. V and J are TRBV9 and TRBJ1-6; no clear D. Per the germline V gene, CDR1 is SGDLS and CDR2 is YYNGEE. The germline V and J ends were trimmed by 3 bases and 5 bases, with 3 bases remaining between them. The CDR3 contains 12 residues. The CDR3 DNA sequence: TGTGCCAGCAGCGGGGATAATTCACCCCTCCACTTT. This translates into CASSGDNSPLHF.

V usage is TRBV4-3 and J usage is TRBJ2-1; 9 nucleotides agree with TRBD1. From germline, CDR1 is LGHNA and CDR2 YSLEER. The CDR3 runs 17 residues. The V segment lost 0 bases and the J segment 10 bases; nucleotides outside the gene matches: 13. The CDR3 is CASSQDRRQTGGWEQFF. Written as DNA, the CDR3 is TGCGCCAGCAGCCAAGATCGGCGCCAGACAGGGGGTTGGGAGCAGTTCTTC.

Only one count was recorded for this clone. The J gene is TRBJ2-3, the V gene TRBV7-6; either TRBD1 or TRBD2 may supply D (5 bases each). Deletions cut 5 bases from V and 3 bases from J, with 9 bases between. The CDR3 consists of 13 residues. Germline lookup yields CDR1 SGHVS and CDR2 FNYEAQ. This CDR3 is CASSPGTTDTQYF. The DNA of the CDR3 is TGTGCCAGCAGCCCCGGGACGACAGATACGCAGTATTTT. The full variable domain, rest sourced from reference TRBV7-6 and TRBJ2-3, is GAGVSQSPRYKVTKRGQDVALRCDPISGHVSLYWYRQALGQGPEFLTYFNYEAQQDKSGLPNDRFSAERPEGSISTLTIQRTEQRDSAMYRCASSPGTTDTQYFGPGTRLTVL.

The J gene is TRBJ2-1, the V gene TRBV7-8; 8 bases align to TRBD1. V lost 4 bases to trimming and J lost 3 bases; unmatched junction nucleotides: 5. Germline V gene sequence: CDR1 SGHVS, CDR2 FQNEAQ. This CDR3 has 15 amino acids. The CDR3 here is CASSSRTGIYNEQFF. CDR3 sequence (DNA): TGTGCCAGCAGCTCGCGGACAGGGATCTACAATGAGCAGTTCTTC.

This chain uses TRBV5-4 with TRBJ2-1, with D perhaps matching TRBD2 (6 bases). The CDR3 sequence is 14 residues long. Germline CDR1 SGHNT, CDR2 YYREEE (reference sequence). V was clipped by 3 bases and J by 7 bases, with 14 bases between them. The CDR3: CASSSEGLMNEQFF. The CDR3 DNA follows: TGTGCCAGCAGCTCGGAGGGATTAATGAATGAGCAGTTCTTC.

The chain joins TRBV9 to TRBJ2-2; D is possibly TRBD2 (6 bases). Per germline, CDR1 SGDLS and CDR2 YYNGEE. This CDR3 contains 17 residues. Trimming cost V 0 bases and J 7 bases, with 19 bases left between them. CDR3 in amino acids: CASSVGGSWGEHGELFF. In DNA form, the CDR3 reads TGTGCCAGCAGCGTAGGCGGCAGTTGGGGGGAACACGGGGAGCTGTTTTTT.

The V call is TRBV7-2, the J call TRBJ2-2, with TRBD2 matching 13 bases. V gave up 3 bases and J gave up 6 bases; unmatched junction bases: 4. There are 16 residues in the CDR3. The V gene's germline CDR1 is SGHTA and CDR2 FQGNSA. CDR3 sequence (DNA): TGTGCCAGCAGCTTTGGACTAGCGGGGGTCCCCGGGGAGCTGTTTTTT. Translating gives CASSFGLAGVPGELFF.